This TCR beta chain came from a study of response to subunit inactivated influenza vaccine. TCRdb re-called the RT-PCR reads with MiXCR, one entry per CDR3 protein. The repertoire holds about 520,000 distinct CDR3 sequences, with around 7.9% as singletons. CDR3 length equals 13 residues. Trimming pared 5 bases from V and 5 bases from J, leaving 10 bases between. Germline lookup yields CDR1 SGHTA and CDR2 FQGNSA. The rearrangement links TRBV7-2 to TRBJ2-1; D is possibly TRBD1 (5 bases). The clonotype originates from a man aged 45-69 years who received an inactivated influenza vaccine. Sequencing was performed on PBMCs from blood, taken around 25 months after vaccination. The CDR3 bases are TGTGCCAGCAGCATAGACAGAGACAATGAGCAGTTCTTC. Translated: CASSIDRDNEQFF. Based on the CDR3 plus reference TRBV7-2 and TRBJ2-1, the full variable domain is GAGVSQSPSNKVTEKGKDVELRCDPISGHTALYWYRQSLGQGLEFLIYFQGNSAPDKSGLPSDRFSAERTGGSVSTLTIQRTQQEDSAVYLCASSIDRDNEQFFGPGTRLTVL.